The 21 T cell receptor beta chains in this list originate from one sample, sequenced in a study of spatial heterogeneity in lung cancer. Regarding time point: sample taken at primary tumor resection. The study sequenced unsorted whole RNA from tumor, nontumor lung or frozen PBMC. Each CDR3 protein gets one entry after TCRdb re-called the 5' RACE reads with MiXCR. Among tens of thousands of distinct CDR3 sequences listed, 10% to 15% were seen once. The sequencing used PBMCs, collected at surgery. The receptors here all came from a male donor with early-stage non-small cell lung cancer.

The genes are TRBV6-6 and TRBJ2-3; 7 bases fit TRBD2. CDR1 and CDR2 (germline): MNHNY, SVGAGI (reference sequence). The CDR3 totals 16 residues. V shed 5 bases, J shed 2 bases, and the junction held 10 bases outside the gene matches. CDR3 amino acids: CASSGGGRFITDTQYF. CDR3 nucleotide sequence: TGTGCCAGCAGTGGGGGGGGACGGTTTATCACAGATACGCAGTATTTT.

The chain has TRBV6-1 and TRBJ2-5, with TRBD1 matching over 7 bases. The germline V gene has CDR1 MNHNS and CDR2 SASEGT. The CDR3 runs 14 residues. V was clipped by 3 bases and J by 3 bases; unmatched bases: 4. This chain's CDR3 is CASSDSDRKETQYF. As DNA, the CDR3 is TGTGCCAGCAGTGATTCGGACAGGAAAGAGACCCAGTACTTC.

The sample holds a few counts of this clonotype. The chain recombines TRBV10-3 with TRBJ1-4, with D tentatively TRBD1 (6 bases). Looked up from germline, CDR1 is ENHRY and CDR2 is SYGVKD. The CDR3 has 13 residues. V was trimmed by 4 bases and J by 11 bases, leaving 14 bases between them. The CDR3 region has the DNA TGTGCCATCAGTGCAAAGCCAGGGGATAAACTGTTTTTT. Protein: CAISAKPGDKLFF.

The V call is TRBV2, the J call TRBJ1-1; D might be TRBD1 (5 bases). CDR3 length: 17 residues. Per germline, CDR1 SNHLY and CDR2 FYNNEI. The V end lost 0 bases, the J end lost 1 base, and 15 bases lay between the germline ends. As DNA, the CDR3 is TGTGCCAGCAGTGAAGCAAAAAAGGGGAGTGGGAACACTGAAGCTTTCTTT. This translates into CASSEAKKGSGNTEAFF. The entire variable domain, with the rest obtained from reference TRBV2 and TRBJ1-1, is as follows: EPEVTQTPSHQVTQMGQEVILRCVPISNHLYFYWYRQILGQKVEFLVSFYNNEISEKSEIFDDQFSVERPDGSNFTLKIRSTKLEDSAMYFCASSEAKKGSGNTEAFFGQGTRLTVV.

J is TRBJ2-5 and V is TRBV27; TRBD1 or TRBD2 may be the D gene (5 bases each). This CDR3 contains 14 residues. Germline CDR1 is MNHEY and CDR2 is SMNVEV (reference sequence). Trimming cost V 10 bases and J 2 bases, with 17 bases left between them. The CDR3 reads CATRVLGTQETQYF. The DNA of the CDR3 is TGTGCCACCCGGGTGTTGGGGACGCAAGAGACCCAGTACTTC.

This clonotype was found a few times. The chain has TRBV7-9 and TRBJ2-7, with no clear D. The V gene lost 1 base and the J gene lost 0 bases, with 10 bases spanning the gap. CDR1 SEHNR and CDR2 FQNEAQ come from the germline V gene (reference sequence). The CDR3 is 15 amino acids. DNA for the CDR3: TGTGCCAGCAGCTTAGTCCCAGCGCCCTCCTACGAGCAGTACTTC. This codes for CASSLVPAPSYEQYF.

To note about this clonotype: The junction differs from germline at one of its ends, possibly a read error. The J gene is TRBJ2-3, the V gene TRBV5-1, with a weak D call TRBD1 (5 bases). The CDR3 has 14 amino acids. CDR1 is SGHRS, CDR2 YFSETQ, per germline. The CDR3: CANSPILRPQGQYF. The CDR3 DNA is TGCGCCAACAGCCCAATATTACGACCTCAGGGGCAGTATTTT. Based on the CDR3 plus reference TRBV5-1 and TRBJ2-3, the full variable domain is KAGVTQTPRYLIKTRGQQVTLSCSPISGHRSVSWYQQTPGQGLQFLFEYFSETQRNKGNFPGRFSGRQFSNSRSEMNVSTLELGDSALYLCANSPILRPQGQYFGPGTRLTVL.

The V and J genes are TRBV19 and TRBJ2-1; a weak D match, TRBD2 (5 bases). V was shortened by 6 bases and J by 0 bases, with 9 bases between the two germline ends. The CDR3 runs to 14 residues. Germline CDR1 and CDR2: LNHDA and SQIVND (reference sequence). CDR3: CASRAGSSYNEQFF. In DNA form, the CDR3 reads TGTGCCAGTAGGGCGGGTAGCTCCTACAATGAGCAGTTCTTC. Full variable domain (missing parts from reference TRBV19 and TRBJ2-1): DGGITQSPKYLFRKEGQNVTLSCEQNLNHDAMYWYRQDPGQGLRLIYYSQIVNDFQKGDIAEGYSVSREKKESFPLTVTSAQKNPTAFYLCASRAGSSYNEQFFGPGTRLTVL.

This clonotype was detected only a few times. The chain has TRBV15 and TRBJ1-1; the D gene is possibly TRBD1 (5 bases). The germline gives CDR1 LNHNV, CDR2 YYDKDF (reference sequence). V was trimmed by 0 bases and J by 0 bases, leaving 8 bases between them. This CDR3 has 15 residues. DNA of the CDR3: TGTGCCACCAGCAGAGACAGGGCCATGAACACTGAAGCTTTCTTT. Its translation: CATSRDRAMNTEAFF.

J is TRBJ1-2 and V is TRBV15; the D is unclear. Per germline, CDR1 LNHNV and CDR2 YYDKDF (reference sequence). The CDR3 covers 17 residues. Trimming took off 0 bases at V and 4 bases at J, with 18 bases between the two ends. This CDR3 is CATSRDFTPLGGYGYTF. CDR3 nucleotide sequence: TGTGCCACCAGCAGAGATTTCACCCCACTCGGAGGCTATGGCTACACCTTC. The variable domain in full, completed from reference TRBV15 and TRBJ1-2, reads DAMVIQNPRYQVTQFGKPVTLSCSQTLNHNVMYWYQQKSSQAPKLLFHYYDKDFNNEADTPDNFQSRRPNTSFCFLDIRSPGLGDTAMYLCATSRDFTPLGGYGYTFGSGTRLTVV.

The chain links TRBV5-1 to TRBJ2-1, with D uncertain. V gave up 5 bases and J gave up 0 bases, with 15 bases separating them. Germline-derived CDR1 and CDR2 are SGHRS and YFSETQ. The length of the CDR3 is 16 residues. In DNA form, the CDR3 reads TGCGCCAGCAGTATAGGGCACCCCTCCTCCTACAATGAGCAGTTCTTC. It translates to CASSIGHPSSYNEQFF.

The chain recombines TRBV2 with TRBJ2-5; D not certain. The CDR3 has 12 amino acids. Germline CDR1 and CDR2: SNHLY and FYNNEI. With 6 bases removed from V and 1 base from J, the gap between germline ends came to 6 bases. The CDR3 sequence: CASRQFQETQYF. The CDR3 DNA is TGTGCCAGCAGACAGTTCCAAGAGACCCAGTACTTC.

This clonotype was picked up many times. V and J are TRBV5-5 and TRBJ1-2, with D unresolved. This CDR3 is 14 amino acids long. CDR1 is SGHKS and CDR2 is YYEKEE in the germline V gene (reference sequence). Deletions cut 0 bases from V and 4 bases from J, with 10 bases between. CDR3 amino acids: CASSLVDGFYGYTF. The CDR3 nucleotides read TGTGCCAGCAGCTTGGTGGATGGATTCTATGGCTACACCTTC.

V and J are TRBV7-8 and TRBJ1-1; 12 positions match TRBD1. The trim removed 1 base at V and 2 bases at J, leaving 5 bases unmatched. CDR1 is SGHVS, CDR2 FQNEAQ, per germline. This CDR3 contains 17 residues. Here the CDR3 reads CASSLGGTGGRNTEAFF. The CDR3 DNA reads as TGTGCCAGCAGCTTAGGAGGGACAGGGGGCCGAAACACTGAAGCTTTCTTT. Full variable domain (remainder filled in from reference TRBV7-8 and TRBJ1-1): GAGVSQSPRYKVAKRGQDVALRCDPISGHVSLFWYQQALGQGPEFLTYFQNEAQLDKSGLPSDRFFAERPEGSVSTLKIQRTQQEDSAVYLCASSLGGTGGRNTEAFFGQGTRLTVV.

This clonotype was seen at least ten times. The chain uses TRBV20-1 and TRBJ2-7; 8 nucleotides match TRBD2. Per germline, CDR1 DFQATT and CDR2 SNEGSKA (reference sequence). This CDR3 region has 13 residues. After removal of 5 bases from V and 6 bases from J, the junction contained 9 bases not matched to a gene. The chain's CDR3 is CSAQGSGSGEQYF. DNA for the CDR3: TGCAGTGCTCAAGGGAGCGGGAGCGGCGAGCAGTACTTC.

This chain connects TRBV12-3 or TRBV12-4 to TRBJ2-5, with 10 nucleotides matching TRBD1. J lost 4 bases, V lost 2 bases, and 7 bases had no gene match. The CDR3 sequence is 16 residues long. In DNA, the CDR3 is TGTGCCAGCAGTTTACTCGGGACAGGGGCCGGAGAGACCCAGTACTTC. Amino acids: CASSLLGTGAGETQYF.

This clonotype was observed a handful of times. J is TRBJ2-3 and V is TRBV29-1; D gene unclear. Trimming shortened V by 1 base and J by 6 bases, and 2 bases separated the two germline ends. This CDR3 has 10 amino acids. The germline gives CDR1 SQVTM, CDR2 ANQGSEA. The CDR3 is CSVEGDTQYF. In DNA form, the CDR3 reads TGCAGCGTTGAAGGGGATACGCAGTATTTT.

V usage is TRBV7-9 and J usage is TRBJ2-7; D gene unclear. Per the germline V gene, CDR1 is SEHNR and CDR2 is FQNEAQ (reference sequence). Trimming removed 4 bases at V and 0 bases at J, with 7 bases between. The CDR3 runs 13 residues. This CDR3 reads CASSSLYSYEQYF. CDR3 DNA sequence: TGTGCCAGCAGCTCCTTATACTCCTACGAGCAGTACTTC.

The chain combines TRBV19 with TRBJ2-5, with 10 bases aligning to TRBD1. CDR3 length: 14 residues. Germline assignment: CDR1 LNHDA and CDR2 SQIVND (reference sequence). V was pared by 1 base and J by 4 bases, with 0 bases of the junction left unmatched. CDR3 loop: CASSIGTGGETQYF. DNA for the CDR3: TGTGCCAGTAGTATAGGGACAGGGGGAGAGACCCAGTACTTC.

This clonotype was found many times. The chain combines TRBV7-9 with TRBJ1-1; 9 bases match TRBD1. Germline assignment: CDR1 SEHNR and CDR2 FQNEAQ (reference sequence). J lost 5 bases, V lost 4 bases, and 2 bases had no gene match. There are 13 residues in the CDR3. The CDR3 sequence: CASSSDRGTEAFF. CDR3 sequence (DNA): TGTGCCAGCAGCTCTGACAGGGGGACTGAAGCTTTCTTT.

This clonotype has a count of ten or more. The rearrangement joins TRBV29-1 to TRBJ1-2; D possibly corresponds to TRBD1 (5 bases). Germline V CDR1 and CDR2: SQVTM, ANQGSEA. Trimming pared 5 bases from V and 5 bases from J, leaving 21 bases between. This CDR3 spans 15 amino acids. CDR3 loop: CSVLPEGAPGYGYTF. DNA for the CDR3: TGCAGCGTTCTCCCGGAAGGGGCGCCTGGATATGGCTACACCTTC.